This T cell receptor beta chain was documented in a study of shared clonotypes between healthy human individuals. This clone showed up just once. With 4 bases removed from V and 2 bases from J, the gap between germline ends came to 15 bases. This CDR3 is 16 amino acids long. CDR1 SGHNT and CDR2 YYREEE come from the germline V gene (reference sequence). The data were produced by immunoSEQ multiplex PCR, yet TCRdb's version contains in-frame clones alone and is incomplete. This sample has about 1.5 million clones; 95% to 99% occur once, and the top ten carry roughly 0.42%. The TCR comes from a man in his thirties or forties in good health. The sequenced sample consisted of naive CD4+ T cells sorted from blood. Subset described: CD45RA+ positively selected. V and J are TRBV5-4 and TRBJ2-2; D is uncertain. CDR3 sequence (DNA): TGTGCCAGCAGCCCACGAGGCGGTATAAACACCGGGGAGCTGTTTTTT. This encodes CASSPRGGINTGELFF.